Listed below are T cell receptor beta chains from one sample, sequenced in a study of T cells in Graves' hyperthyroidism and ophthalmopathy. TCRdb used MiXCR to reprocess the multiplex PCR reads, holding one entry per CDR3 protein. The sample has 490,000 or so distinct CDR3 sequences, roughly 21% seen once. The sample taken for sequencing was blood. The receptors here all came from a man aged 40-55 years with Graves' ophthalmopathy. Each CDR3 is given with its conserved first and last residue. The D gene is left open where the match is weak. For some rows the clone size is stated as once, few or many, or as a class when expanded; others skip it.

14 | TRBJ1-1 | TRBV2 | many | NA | CASTWGRGNTEAFF | TGTGCCAGCACCTGGGGCCGGGGGAACACTGAAGCTTTCTTT
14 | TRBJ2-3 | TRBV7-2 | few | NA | CASSSPPATDTQYF | TGTGCCAGCAGCTCTCCCCCCGCCACAGATACGCAGTATTTT
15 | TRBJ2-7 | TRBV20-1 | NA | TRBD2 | CSARSRLAGPYEQYF | TGCAGTGCTAGATCCCGACTAGCGGGGCCCTACGAGCAGTACTTC
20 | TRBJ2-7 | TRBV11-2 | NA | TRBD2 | CASGYPPTGTSGRDINEQYF | TGTGCCAGCGGATACCCCCCTACCGGGACTAGCGGGAGGGATATAAACGAGCAGTACTTC
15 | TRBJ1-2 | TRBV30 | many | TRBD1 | CAWSPQDREGYGYTF | TGTGCCTGGAGTCCCCAGGACAGGGAGGGCTATGGCTACACCTTC
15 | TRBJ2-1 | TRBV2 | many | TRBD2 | CASSATSVTYNEQFF | TGTGCCAGCAGCGCGACTAGCGTGACCTACAATGAGCAGTTCTTC
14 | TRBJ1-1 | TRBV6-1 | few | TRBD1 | CASRSPGQGFEAFF | TGTGCCAGCAGAAGCCCGGGACAGGGCTTTGAAGCTTTCTTT
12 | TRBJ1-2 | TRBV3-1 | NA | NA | CASSQDLATRTF | TGTGCCAGCAGCCAAGATTTGGCGACTCGTACCTTC
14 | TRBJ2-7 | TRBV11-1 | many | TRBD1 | CASSLGDSTYEQYF | TGTGCCAGCAGCTTAGGGGACAGTACCTACGAGCAGTACTTC
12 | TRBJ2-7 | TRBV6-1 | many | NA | CASSEDRYEQYF | TGTGCCAGCAGTGAGGACCGCTACGAGCAGTACTTC
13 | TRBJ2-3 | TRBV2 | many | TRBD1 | CASTGQGTDTQYF | TGTGCCAGCACCGGACAGGGAACAGATACGCAGTATTTT
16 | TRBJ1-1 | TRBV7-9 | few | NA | CASSLGAVGPSTEAFF | TGTGCCAGCAGCTTAGGGGCAGTTGGTCCGAGCACTGAAGCTTTCTTT
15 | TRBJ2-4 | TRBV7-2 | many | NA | CASSTDPQKFNIQYF | TGTGCCAGCAGCACCGATCCACAGAAATTTAACATTCAGTACTTC
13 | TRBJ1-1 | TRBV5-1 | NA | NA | CASSFRTDTEAFF | TGCGCCAGCAGCTTTAGGACAGACACTGAAGCTTTCTTT
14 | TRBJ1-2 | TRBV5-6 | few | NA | CASSWGRQTYGYTF | TGTGCCAGCAGCTGGGGACGCCAGACCTATGGCTACACCTTC